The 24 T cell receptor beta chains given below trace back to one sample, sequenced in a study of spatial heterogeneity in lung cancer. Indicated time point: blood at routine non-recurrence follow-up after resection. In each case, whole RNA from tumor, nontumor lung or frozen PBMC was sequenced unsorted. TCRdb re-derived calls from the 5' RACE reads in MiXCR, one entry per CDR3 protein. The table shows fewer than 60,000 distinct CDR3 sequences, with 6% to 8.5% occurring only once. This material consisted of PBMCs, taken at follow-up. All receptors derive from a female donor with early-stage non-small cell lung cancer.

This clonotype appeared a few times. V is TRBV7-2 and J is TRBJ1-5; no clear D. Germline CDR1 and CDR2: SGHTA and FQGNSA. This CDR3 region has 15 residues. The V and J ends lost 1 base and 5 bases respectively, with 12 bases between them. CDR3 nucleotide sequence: TGTGCCAGCAGCTTAGGTAGTACTCTTGATCAGCCCCAGCATTTT. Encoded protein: CASSLGSTLDQPQHF.

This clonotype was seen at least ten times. CDR3 coding DNA: TGTGCCATCAGTGATTCCGGGACAGCTTCCTACGAGCAGTACTTC. Translating it yields CAISDSGTASYEQYF. This rearrangement joins TRBV10-3 to TRBJ2-7, with 7 bases aligning to TRBD1. Germline trimming cut 3 bases from V and 1 base from J; bases unmatched to any gene: 6. Germline V gene sequence: CDR1 ENHRY, CDR2 SYGVKD. The CDR3 totals 15 residues.

The CDR3 is CSANRHSYQETQYF. The CDR3 region has the DNA TGCAGTGCTAACCGACACTCGTACCAAGAGACCCAGTACTTC. The V call is TRBV20-1, the J call TRBJ2-5; D call uncertain. Germline CDR1 and CDR2: DFQATT and SNEGSKA (reference sequence). There are 14 residues in the CDR3. V lost 4 bases to trimming and J lost 0 bases, with 12 bases between them.

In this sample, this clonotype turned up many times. Here the CDR3 reads CASSAGTGYEKLFF. The CDR3 DNA reads as TGTGCCAGCAGCGCAGGGACAGGGTACGAAAAACTGTTTTTT. The chain combines TRBV7-2 with TRBJ1-4, with 9 positions matching TRBD1. V lost 5 bases and J lost 8; bases outside the gene matches: 6. The CDR3 has 14 residues. Per germline, CDR1 SGHTA and CDR2 FQGNSA.

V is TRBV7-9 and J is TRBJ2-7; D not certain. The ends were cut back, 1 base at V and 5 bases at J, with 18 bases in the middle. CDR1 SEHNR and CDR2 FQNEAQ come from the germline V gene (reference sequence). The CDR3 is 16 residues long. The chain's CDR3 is CASSLGPGHLRNEQYF. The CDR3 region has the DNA TGTGCCAGCAGCTTAGGACCGGGCCACCTCCGAAACGAGCAGTACTTC.

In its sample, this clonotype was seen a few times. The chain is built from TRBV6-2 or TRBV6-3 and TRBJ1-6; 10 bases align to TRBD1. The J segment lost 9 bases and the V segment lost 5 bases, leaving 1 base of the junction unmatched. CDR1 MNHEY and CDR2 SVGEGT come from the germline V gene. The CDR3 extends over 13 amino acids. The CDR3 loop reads CASSDRGLSPLHF. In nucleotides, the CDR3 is TGTGCCAGCAGTGACAGGGGGCTTTCACCCCTCCACTTT.

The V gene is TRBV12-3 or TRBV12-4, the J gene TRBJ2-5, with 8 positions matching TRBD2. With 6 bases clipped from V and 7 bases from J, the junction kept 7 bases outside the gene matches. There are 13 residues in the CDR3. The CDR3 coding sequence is TGTGCCAGCAGCCCGGGGGGGCCTGGGACCCAGTACTTC. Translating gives CASSPGGPGTQYF.

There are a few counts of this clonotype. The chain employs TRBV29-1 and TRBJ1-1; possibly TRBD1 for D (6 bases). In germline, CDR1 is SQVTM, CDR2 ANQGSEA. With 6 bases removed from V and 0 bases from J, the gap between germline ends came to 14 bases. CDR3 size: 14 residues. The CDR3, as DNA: TGCAGCGTCGCTAAGGGGACAATGAACACTGAAGCTTTCTTT. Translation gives CSVAKGTMNTEAFF. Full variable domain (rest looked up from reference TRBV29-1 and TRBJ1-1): SAVISQKPSRDICQRGTSLTIQCQVDSQVTMMFWYRQQPGQSLTLIATANQGSEATYESGFVIDKFPISRPNLTFSTLTVSNMSPEDSSIYLCSVAKGTMNTEAFFGQGTRLTVV.

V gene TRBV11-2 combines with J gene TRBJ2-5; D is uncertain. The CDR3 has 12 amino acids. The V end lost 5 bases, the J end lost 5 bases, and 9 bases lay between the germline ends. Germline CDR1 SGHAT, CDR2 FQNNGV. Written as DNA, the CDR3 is TGTGCCAGCAGCCTCCAAACCGAGACCCAGTACTTC. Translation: CASSLQTETQYF.

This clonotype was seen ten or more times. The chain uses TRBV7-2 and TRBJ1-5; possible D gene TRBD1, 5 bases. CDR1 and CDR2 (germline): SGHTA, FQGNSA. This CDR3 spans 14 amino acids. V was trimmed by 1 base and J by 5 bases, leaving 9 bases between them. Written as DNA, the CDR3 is TGTGCCAGCAGCTTAGAGGGAGGGGATCAGCCCCAGCATTTT. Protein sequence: CASSLEGGDQPQHF.

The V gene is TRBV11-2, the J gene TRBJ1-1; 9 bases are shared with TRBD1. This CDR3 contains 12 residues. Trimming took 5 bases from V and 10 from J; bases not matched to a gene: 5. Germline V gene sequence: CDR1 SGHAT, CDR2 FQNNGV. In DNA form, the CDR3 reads TGTGCCAGCAGCAGGGACAGGGAAAGAGCTTTCTTT. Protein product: CASSRDRERAFF.

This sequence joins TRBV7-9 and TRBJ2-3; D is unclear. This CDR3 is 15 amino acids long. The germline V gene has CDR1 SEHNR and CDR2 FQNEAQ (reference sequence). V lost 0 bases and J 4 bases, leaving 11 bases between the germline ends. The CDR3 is CASSLAHLTADTQYF. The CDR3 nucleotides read TGTGCCAGCAGCTTAGCGCACCTTACGGCAGATACGCAGTATTTT.

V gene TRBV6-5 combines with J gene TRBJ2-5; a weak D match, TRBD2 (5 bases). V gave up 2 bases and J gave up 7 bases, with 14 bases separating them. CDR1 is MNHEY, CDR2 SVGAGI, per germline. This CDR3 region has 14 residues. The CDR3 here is CASSYPPRVGTQYF. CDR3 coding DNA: TGTGCCAGCAGTTACCCGCCGAGGGTAGGGACCCAGTACTTC.

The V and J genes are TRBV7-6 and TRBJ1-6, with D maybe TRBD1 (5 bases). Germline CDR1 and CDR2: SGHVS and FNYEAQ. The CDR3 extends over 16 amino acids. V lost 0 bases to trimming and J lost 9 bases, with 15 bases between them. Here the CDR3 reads CASSLAHGQGRSPLHF. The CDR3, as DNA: TGTGCCAGCAGCTTAGCGCACGGGCAGGGTCGTTCACCCCTCCACTTT. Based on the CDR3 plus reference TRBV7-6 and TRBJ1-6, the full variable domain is GAGVSQSPRYKVTKRGQDVALRCDPISGHVSLYWYRQALGQGPEFLTYFNYEAQQDKSGLPNDRFSAERPEGSISTLTIQRTEQRDSAMYRCASSLAHGQGRSPLHFGNGTRLTVT.

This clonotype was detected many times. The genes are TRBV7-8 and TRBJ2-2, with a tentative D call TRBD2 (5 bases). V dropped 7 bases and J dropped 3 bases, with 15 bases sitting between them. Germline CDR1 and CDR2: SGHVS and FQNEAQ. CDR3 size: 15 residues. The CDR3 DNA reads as TGTGCCAGCATCCCGCTCGGGGAATACACCGGGGAGCTGTTTTTT. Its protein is CASIPLGEYTGELFF.

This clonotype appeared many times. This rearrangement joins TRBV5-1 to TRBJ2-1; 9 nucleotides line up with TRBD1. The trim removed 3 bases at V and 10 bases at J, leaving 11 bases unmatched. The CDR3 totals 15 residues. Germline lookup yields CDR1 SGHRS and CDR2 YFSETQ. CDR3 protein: CASSSGQGLSREQFF. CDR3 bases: TGCGCCAGCAGCTCCGGACAGGGGTTATCTCGGGAGCAGTTCTTC.

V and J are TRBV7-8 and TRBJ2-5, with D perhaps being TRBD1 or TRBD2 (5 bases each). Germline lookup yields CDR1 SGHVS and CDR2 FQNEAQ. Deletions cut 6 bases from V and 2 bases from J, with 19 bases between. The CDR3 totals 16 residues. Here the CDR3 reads CASRDSGTGLQETQYF. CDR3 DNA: TGTGCCAGCAGGGACTCCGGAACAGGTTTACAAGAGACCCAGTACTTC.

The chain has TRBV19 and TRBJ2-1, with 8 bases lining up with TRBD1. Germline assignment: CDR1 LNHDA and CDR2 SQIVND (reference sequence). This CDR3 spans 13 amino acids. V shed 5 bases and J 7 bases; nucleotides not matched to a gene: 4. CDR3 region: CASSPDRENEQFF. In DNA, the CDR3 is TGTGCCAGTAGTCCGGACAGGGAAAATGAGCAGTTCTTC.

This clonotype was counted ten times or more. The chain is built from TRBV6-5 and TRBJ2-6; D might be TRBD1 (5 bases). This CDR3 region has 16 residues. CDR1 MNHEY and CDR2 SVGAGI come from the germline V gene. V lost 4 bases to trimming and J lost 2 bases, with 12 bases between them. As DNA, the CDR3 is TGTGCCAGCAGTTGGGGCCTTACCCCTGGGGCCAACGTCCTGACTTTC. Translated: CASSWGLTPGANVLTF.

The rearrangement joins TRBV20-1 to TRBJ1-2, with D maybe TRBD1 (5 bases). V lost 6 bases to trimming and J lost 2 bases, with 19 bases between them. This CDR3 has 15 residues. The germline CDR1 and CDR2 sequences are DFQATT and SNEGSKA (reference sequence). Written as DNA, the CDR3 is TGCAGTGCGGCACCGGGGCCACAAGGCAACTATGGCTACACCTTC. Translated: CSAAPGPQGNYGYTF.

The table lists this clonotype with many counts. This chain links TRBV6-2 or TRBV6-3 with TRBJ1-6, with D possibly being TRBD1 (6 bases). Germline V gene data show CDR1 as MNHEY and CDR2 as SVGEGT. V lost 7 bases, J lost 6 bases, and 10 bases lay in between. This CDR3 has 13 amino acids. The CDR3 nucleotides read TGTGCCAGCACCGCGGACAGTAATTCACCCCTCCACTTT. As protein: CASTADSNSPLHF.

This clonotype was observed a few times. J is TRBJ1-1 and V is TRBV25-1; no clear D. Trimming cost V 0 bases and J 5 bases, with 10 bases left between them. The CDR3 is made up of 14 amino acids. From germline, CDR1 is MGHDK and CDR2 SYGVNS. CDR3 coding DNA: TGTGCCAGCAGTGAATATCAGGAGGGAACTGAAGCTTTCTTT. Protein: CASSEYQEGTEAFF. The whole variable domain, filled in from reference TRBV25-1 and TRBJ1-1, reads EADIYQTPRYLVIGTGKKITLECSQTMGHDKMYWYQQDPGMELHLIHYSYGVNSTEKGDLSSESTVSRIRTEHFPLTLESARPSHTSQYLCASSEYQEGTEAFFGQGTRLTVV.

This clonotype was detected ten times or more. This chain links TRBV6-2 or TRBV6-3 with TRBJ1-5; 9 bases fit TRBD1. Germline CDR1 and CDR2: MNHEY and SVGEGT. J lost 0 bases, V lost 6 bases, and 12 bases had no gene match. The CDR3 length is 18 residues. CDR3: CASRPRDRATYSNQPQHF. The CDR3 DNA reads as TGTGCCAGCAGACCAAGGGACAGGGCCACGTATAGCAATCAGCCCCAGCATTTT.

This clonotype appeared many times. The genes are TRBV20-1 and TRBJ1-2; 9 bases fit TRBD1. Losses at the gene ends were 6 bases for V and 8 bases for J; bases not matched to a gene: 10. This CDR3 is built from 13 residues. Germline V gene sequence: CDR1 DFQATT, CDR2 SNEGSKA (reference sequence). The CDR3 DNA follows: TGCAGTGCCCCTTCCGGGACAGGGATCGGCTACACCTTC. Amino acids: CSAPSGTGIGYTF.